One sample yielded the 8 T cell receptor beta chains listed below, sequenced in a study of T cells in Graves' hyperthyroidism and ophthalmopathy. It was RNA transcripts that yielded the amplified TCR beta CDR3 regions. An initial round of RT-PCR targeting the TCR CDR3 relied on the HTBI primer set. TCRdb re-analysed the multiplex PCR reads in MiXCR, keeping a single row per CDR3 protein. Among 350,000 to 450,000 distinct CDR3 sequences listed, about 15% were seen once. The sample was blood. Every receptor here comes from a woman aged 25 to 39 with Graves' hyperthyroidism that later progressed to Graves' ophthalmopathy.

The table lists this clonotype with a few counts. The chain carries TRBV19 and TRBJ2-7; D might be TRBD1 (6 bases). The CDR3 covers 14 residues. V lost 3 bases to trimming and J lost 3 bases, with 12 bases between them. CDR1 LNHDA and CDR2 SQIVND come from the germline V gene (reference sequence). This CDR3 is CASSIATGIYEQYF. For the CDR3, the DNA is TGTGCCAGTAGTATTGCAACAGGGATCTACGAGCAGTACTTC.

V and J are TRBV19 and TRBJ2-1, with D maybe TRBD1 (6 bases). Trimming shortened V by 5 bases and J by 9 bases, and 14 bases separated the two germline ends. The CDR3 loop spans 13 amino acids. CDR1 and CDR2 from the germline V gene are LNHDA and SQIVND (reference sequence). The CDR3 DNA reads TGTGCCAGTAGTCTCAGGGGTAGCGTTGAGCAGTTCTTC. Translating gives CASSLRGSVEQFF.

This clonotype occurred many times. V usage is TRBV28 and J usage is TRBJ2-3; D is perhaps TRBD2 (6 bases). The CDR3 is made up of 16 amino acids. Trimming left V 4 bases short and J 1 base short, with 15 bases between. Germline V gene sequence: CDR1 MDHEN, CDR2 SYDVKM. CDR3 coding DNA: TGTGCCAGCAGTTCAAGCCACCAGCGGGGCACAGATACGCAGTATTTT. Translating it yields CASSSSHQRGTDTQYF.

This clonotype was counted ten times or more. V gene TRBV12-3 or TRBV12-4 combines with J gene TRBJ1-2; no clear D gene. V was trimmed by 5 bases and J by 7 bases, leaving 14 bases between them. The CDR3 totals 13 residues. CDR3 nucleotide sequence: TGTGCCAGCAGTCCCCGCAGGCGAGGTGGCTACACCTTC. Its protein product is CASSPRRRGGYTF.

This clonotype was observed a few times. The chain employs TRBV2 and TRBJ2-7; no clear D. V dropped 6 bases and J dropped 3 bases, with 15 bases sitting between them. CDR3 length equals 14 residues. The germline gives CDR1 SNHLY, CDR2 FYNNEI. The CDR3 DNA follows: TGTGCCAGCAGCGCGCACGCAGAACACTACGAGCAGTACTTC. This gives the protein CASSAHAEHYEQYF. Full variable domain (remainder filled in from reference TRBV2 and TRBJ2-7): EPEVTQTPSHQVTQMGQEVILRCVPISNHLYFYWYRQILGQKVEFLVSFYNNEISEKSEIFDDQFSVERPDGSNFTLKIRSTKLEDSAMYFCASSAHAEHYEQYFGPGTRLTVT.

J is TRBJ2-1 and V is TRBV24-1, with D perhaps matching TRBD1 (6 bases). Germline loops: CDR1 KGHDR, CDR2 SFDVKD. With 3 bases removed from V and 8 bases from J, the gap between germline ends came to 13 bases. CDR3 length equals 14 residues. CDR3 in DNA: TGTGCCACCAGTGATGTAACAGGGTTGGATGAGCAGTTCTTC. Encoded protein: CATSDVTGLDEQFF.

The chain has TRBV6-1 and TRBJ1-5, with TRBD1 identical over 8 bases. This CDR3 region has 14 residues. V trimming: 9 bases; J trimming: 8 bases; junction bases outside the gene matches: 12. The V gene's germline CDR1 is MNHNS and CDR2 SASEGT. The CDR3 protein is CASRATGVEEPQHF. In DNA, the CDR3 is TGTGCCAGTCGGGCGACAGGGGTCGAAGAGCCCCAGCATTTT.

The chain has TRBV30 and TRBJ2-7; maybe TRBD2 (6 bases). Germline values: CDR1 GTSNPN, CDR2 SVGIG (reference sequence). V was pared by 6 bases and J by 4 bases, with 13 bases between. The CDR3 is made up of 12 amino acids. In DNA form, the CDR3 reads TGTGCCTGCCGGGGAGGCGCATACGAGCAGTACTTC. Its protein is CACRGGAYEQYF.